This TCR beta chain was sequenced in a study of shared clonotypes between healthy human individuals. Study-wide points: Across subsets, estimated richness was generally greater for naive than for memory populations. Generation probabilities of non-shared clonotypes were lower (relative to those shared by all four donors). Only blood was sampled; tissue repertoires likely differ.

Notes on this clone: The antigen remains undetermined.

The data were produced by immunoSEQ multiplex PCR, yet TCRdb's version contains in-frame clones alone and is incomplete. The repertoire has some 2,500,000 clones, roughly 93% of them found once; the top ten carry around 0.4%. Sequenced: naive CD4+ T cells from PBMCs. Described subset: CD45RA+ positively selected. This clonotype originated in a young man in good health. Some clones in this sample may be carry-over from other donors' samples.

The CDR3 region is CASSSLGWNEQFF. CDR3 coding DNA: TGTGCCAGCAGCTCCCTGGGGTGGAATGAGCAGTTCTTC. The rearrangement links TRBV7-9 to TRBJ2-1, with D unresolved. The CDR3 extends over 13 amino acids. The V end was cut by 4 bases, the J end by 7 bases, with 11 bases between. Germline V gene lookup returns CDR1 SEHNR and CDR2 FQNEAQ (reference sequence).